These 10 T cell receptor beta chains originate from one sample sequenced in a study of blood T cell repertoires in COVID-19. Assay: immunoSEQ multiplex PCR; the TCRdb copy retains only in-frame clones and omits some. The sample contains some 31,000 clones, approximately 90% of which appear only once. Input material: peripheral blood. The origin of the receptors is a human donor in a cohort sampled during active COVID-19.

The chain combines TRBV27 with TRBJ2-7; D call uncertain. Germline V CDR1 and CDR2: MNHEY, SMNVEV (reference sequence). There are 14 residues in the CDR3. V shed 0 bases and J shed 1 base, with 7 bases lying between them. The CDR3 here is CASSLSYRSYEQYF. CDR3 nucleotide sequence: TGTGCCAGCAGTTTATCTTACAGATCCTACGAGCAGTACTTC.

The chain recombines TRBV19 with TRBJ1-3; a possible D gene is TRBD1 (5 bases). The CDR3 has 13 amino acids. Germline lookup yields CDR1 LNHDA and CDR2 SQIVND (reference sequence). Trimming removed 7 bases at V and 4 bases at J, with 11 bases between. The CDR3 loop is CASIGGSGNTIYF. The CDR3 nucleotides are TGTGCCAGTATCGGGGGGTCCGGAAACACCATATATTTT.

The rearrangement joins TRBV10-3 to TRBJ2-5; 15 positions match TRBD2. CDR1 ENHRY and CDR2 SYGVKD come from the germline V gene. The ends lost 0 bases at V and 6 bases at J; junction bases unmatched: 8. The CDR3 spans 18 residues. The DNA of the CDR3 is TGTGCCATCAGTGAGTCGACCGGACTAGCGGGAGGGTGGAAGACCCAGTACTTC. Protein sequence: CAISESTGLAGGWKTQYF.

V usage is TRBV9 and J usage is TRBJ2-1, with TRBD2 as a possible D gene (6 bases). The CDR3 extends over 19 amino acids. CDR1 is SGDLS, CDR2 YYNGEE, per germline. Trimming cost V 0 bases and J 5 bases, with 24 bases left between them. CDR3 sequence: CASSVGRQGVRDDDNEQFF. The DNA of the CDR3 is TGTGCCAGCAGCGTAGGGCGGCAGGGAGTGCGGGACGACGACAATGAGCAGTTCTTC.

The chain uses TRBV7-3 and TRBJ2-1, with D tentatively TRBD2 (5 bases). CDR3 length: 13 residues. CDR1 and CDR2 from the germline V gene are SGHTA and FQGTGA. Trimming took 5 bases from V and 11 from J, leaving 16 bases between them. DNA of the CDR3: TGTGCCAGCAGCACGTCGGGCCTCGGGAAGCAGTTCTTC. Translation gives CASSTSGLGKQFF. The full variable domain, rest sourced from reference TRBV7-3 and TRBJ2-1, is GAGVSQTPSNKVTEKGKYVELRCDPISGHTALYWYRQSLGQGPEFLIYFQGTGAADDSGLPNDRFFAVRPEGSVSTLKIQRTERGDSAVYLCASSTSGLGKQFFGPGTRLTVL.

This rearrangement joins TRBV2 to TRBJ2-3, with D possibly TRBD1 on 5 matching bases. The V end was cut by 7 bases, the J end by 1 base, with 12 bases between. The CDR3 extends over 14 amino acids. CDR1 is SNHLY, CDR2 FYNNEI, per germline. For the CDR3, the DNA is TGTGCCAGCACCACATCGACAGGCACAGATACGCAGTATTTT. It translates to CASTTSTGTDTQYF.

The gene calls are TRBV3-1 (or the pseudogene TRBV3-2) and TRBJ1-6; D unclear. CDR3 size: 16 residues. Germline V gives CDR1 LGHDT, CDR2 YNNKEL (reference sequence). V was pared by 1 base and J by 0 bases, with 7 bases between. This CDR3 reads CASSQGYSSYNSPLHF. As DNA, the CDR3 is TGTGCCAGCAGCCAAGGGTATAGCTCCTATAATTCACCCCTCCACTTT.

V is TRBV29-1 and J is TRBJ2-1; 7 positions agree with TRBD2. This CDR3 contains 14 residues. Germline CDR1 SQVTM, CDR2 ANQGSEA. V shed 1 base, J shed 7 bases, and the junction held 7 bases outside the gene matches. CDR3 region: CSVEGAGHWNEQFF. In nucleotides, the CDR3 is TGCAGCGTTGAAGGAGCGGGGCACTGGAATGAGCAGTTCTTC.

This chain links TRBV5-1 with TRBJ2-7, with TRBD2 identical over 14 bases. Germline values: CDR1 SGHRS, CDR2 YFSETQ. The J segment lost 4 bases and the V segment lost 3 bases, leaving 3 bases of the junction unmatched. The CDR3 is made up of 15 amino acids. CDR3 protein: CASSSTSGRAYEQYF. The DNA of the CDR3 is TGCGCCAGCAGCTCGACTAGCGGGAGGGCGTACGAGCAGTACTTC.

This CDR3 reads CASSGSTRVFRETQYF. The CDR3 DNA follows: TGTGCCAGCAGCGGATCAACCAGGGTATTCAGGGAGACCCAGTACTTC. The chain joins TRBV5-4 to TRBJ2-5; possible D gene TRBD1, 5 bases. Germline values: CDR1 SGHNT, CDR2 YYREEE (reference sequence). Trimming cost V 4 bases and J 5 bases, with 21 bases left between them. The CDR3 spans 16 residues.